This T cell receptor (beta chain) was recorded in a study of CD8 T cells in ankylosing spondylitis. Broader study findings: For ankylosing spondylitis blood, a TCR beta motif of several highly homologous variants appeared characteristic. Disease-linked clones were reportedly significantly enriched in matched ankylosing spondylitis synovial fluid. As for the disease-linked clones, they showed a CD8+ phenotype and occurred at relatively low frequencies in peripheral blood.

On this clonotype: Antigen specificity is unknown.

Using quantitative 5'-RACE with molecular barcodes, the authors made TCR beta libraries. MiXCR, run by TCRdb on the 5' RACE reads, gives a single entry per CDR3 protein. Of some 700,000 distinct CDR3 sequences in the sample, around 20% are singletons; the top ten hold around 19%. Germline assignment: CDR1 SGHTA and CDR2 FQGNSA. The trim removed 2 bases at V and 9 bases at J, leaving 5 bases unmatched. The length of the CDR3 is 15 residues. This TCR was sampled from a male donor with ankylosing spondylitis. The chain recombines TRBV7-2 with TRBJ2-1; TRBD2 agrees at 12 bases. Sequencing used blood, either unsorted or a sorted T cell fraction (not recorded which). The CDR3 protein is CASSLMLAGGGEQFF. CDR3 sequence (DNA): TGTGCCAGCAGCTTAATGCTAGCGGGAGGGGGTGAGCAGTTCTTC.